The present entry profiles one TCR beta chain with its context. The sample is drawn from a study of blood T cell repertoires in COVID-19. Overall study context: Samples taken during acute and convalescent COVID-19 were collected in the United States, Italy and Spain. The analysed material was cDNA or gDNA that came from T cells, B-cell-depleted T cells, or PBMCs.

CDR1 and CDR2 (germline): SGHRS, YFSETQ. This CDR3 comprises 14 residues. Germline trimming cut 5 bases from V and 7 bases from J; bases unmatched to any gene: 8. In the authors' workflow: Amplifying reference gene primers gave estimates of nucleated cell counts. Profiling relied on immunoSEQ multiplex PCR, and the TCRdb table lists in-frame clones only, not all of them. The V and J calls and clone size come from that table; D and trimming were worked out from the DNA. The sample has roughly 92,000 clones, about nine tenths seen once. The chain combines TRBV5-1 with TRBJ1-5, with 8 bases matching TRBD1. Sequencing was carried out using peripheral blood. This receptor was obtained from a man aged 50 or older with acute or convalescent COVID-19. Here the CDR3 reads CASSSQGGGQPQHF. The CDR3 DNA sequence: TGCGCCAGCAGTTCACAGGGGGGAGGGCAGCCCCAGCATTTT.